The 17 T cell receptor beta chains below come from one sample, sequenced in a study of tumor-infiltrating lymphocytes in primary liver carcinoma. They got blood RNA out of unsorted whole blood and also pulled out germline DNA. With roughly 540 ng total RNA as template and a constant-region primer, TCR beta cDNA was made. Library construction for TCR beta comprised three nested multiplex PCR rounds performed with slightly modified ARM-PCR. TRBV1-TRBV30 forward and Cbeta reverse primers drove the first two approximately 11-cycle rounds. MiXCR, run by TCRdb on the multiplex PCR reads, gives a single entry per CDR3 protein. Here the sample spans approximately 300,000 distinct CDR3 sequences, about 62% being singletons. The sequencing sample was made of peripheral blood. Source of these receptors: a man aged 35-49 years with primary liver carcinoma and hepatitis B virus infection.

This clonotype was counted many times. This sequence joins TRBV6-5 and TRBJ2-7; 14 nucleotides align to TRBD2. J was trimmed by 4 bases and V by 4 bases; bases with no gene match: 6. The CDR3 extends over 16 amino acids. Looked up from germline, CDR1 is MNHEY and CDR2 is SVGAGI. The CDR3 loop reads CASSSPRLAGGYEQYF. DNA of the CDR3: TGTGCCAGCAGTTCTCCCCGACTAGCGGGAGGGTACGAGCAGTACTTC.

A word on this clonotype: Given a much more abundant clone one base away, this may be a read error. The J gene is TRBJ2-7, the V gene TRBV6-5; 8 bases align to TRBD1. The trim removed 6 bases at V and 6 bases at J, leaving 10 bases unmatched. CDR1 MNHEY and CDR2 SVGAGI come from the germline V gene. This CDR3 is built from 14 residues. CDR3 DNA: TGTGCCAGCAGCCATAGGTCCGGGACAGGCGAGCAGTACTTC. It codes for CASSHRSGTGEQYF.

This chain uses TRBV10-3 with TRBJ1-1; D perhaps matches TRBD1 (6 bases). The CDR3 runs to 15 residues. Between the trimmed V and J ends, which lost 6 bases and 3 bases, there was a span of 17 bases. Germline CDR1 and CDR2: ENHRY and SYGVKD. CDR3: CAISGGRLGDTEAFF. The CDR3 bases are TGTGCCATCAGCGGGGGGCGACTGGGGGACACTGAAGCTTTCTTT.

For this clonotype: With a much larger clone just one base away, this may be a read error. The CDR3 loop reads CNGGGHENYGYTF. CDR3 bases: TGCAACGGAGGGGGGCACGAAAACTATGGCTACACCTTC. The chain links TRBV29-1 to TRBJ1-2; a weak D match, TRBD1 (6 bases). This CDR3 region has 13 residues. From germline, CDR1 is SQVTM and CDR2 ANQGSEA.

The V and J genes are TRBV5-1 and TRBJ2-1, with D tentatively TRBD2 (5 bases). V was clipped by 0 bases and J by 9 bases, with 10 bases between them. CDR3 length equals 13 residues. Germline V gene sequence: CDR1 SGHRS, CDR2 YFSETQ. CDR3 coding DNA: TGCGCCAGCAGCTTGGACTCCGCGGGTGAGCAGTTCTTC. Its protein product is CASSLDSAGEQFF.

This clonotype appeared a few times. Being one base from a much bigger clone, this may be a read error. The V call is TRBV28, the J call TRBJ1-1, with 7 bases matching TRBD1. Germline V CDR1 and CDR2: MDHEN, SYDVKM. The CDR3 is 14 residues long. Germline trimming cut 10 bases from V and 1 base from J; bases unmatched to any gene: 9. CDR3 amino acids: CANTSGQTNTEAFF. The CDR3, as DNA: TGTGCCAACACCTCGGGACAGACGAACACTGAAGCTTTCTTT.

The V gene is TRBV11-1, the J gene TRBJ2-7; D unresolved. Trimming removed 2 bases from V and 6 bases from J, with 8 bases in between. This CDR3 is built from 12 residues. Germline CDR1 reads SGHAT; CDR2 reads FQDESV (reference sequence). The CDR3 loop is CASSLRPCEQYF. CDR3 bases: TGTGCCAGCAGCTTAAGACCCTGCGAGCAGTACTTC.

J is TRBJ1-1 and V is TRBV10-3, with TRBD1 as a possible D gene (5 bases). The CDR3 is 14 residues long. Per the germline V gene, CDR1 is ENHRY and CDR2 is SYGVKD. The ends were cut back, 9 bases at V and 4 bases at J, with 18 bases in the middle. The CDR3 nucleotides read TGTGCCATAAAACTAGACCCGAGGGGCACTGAAGCTTTCTTT. As protein: CAIKLDPRGTEAFF.

This clonotype was observed at least ten times. V gene TRBV6-5 combines with J gene TRBJ2-3, with a tentative D call TRBD2 (5 bases). The V gene's germline CDR1 is MNHEY and CDR2 SVGAGI. The CDR3 has 14 amino acids. The V and J ends lost 6 bases and 6 bases respectively, with 16 bases between them. The CDR3, as DNA: TGTGCCAGCAGCCCTGGGCTAGCATACGATACGCAGTATTTT. Amino acids: CASSPGLAYDTQYF.

The gene calls are TRBV23-1 and TRBJ2-7; D perhaps matches TRBD2 (5 bases). TRBV23-1 is noted as an ORF with a role that remains uncertain. The V end lost 4 bases, the J end lost 1 base, and 17 bases lay between the germline ends. The CDR3 is 16 amino acids. Here the CDR3 reads CASSPQSASRSYEQYF. DNA of the CDR3: TGCGCCAGCAGTCCCCAGAGCGCTAGCAGATCCTACGAGCAGTACTTC.

This clonotype was recorded at least ten times. DNA of the CDR3: TGTGCCAGCAGTCAGACAGGGGGCAGGGATACGCAGTATTTT. Its translation: CASSQTGGRDTQYF. The chain has TRBV7-9 and TRBJ2-3; 10 bases agree with TRBD1. The CDR3 totals 14 residues. Germline V gives CDR1 SEHNR, CDR2 FQNEAQ (reference sequence). With V trimmed by 6 bases and J by 6 bases, 6 bases remained unmatched.

A note on this clonotype: Possible read error: a much larger clone is one base away. The chain recombines TRBV12-3 or TRBV12-4 with TRBJ1-1; the D is unclear. Trimming stripped 7 bases from V and 1 base from J, with 16 bases between. CDR3 length equals 15 residues. This chain's CDR3 is CASTIDGERNTEAFF. In DNA form, the CDR3 reads TGTGCCAGCACCATAGACGGAGAGAGGAACACTGAAGCTTTCTTT.

With regard to this clonotype: This may arise from a read error, as a much more abundant clone is one base away. Because the CDR3 is missing its conserved closing phenylalanine or tryptophan, this is likely a read error. The chain is built from TRBV6-2 or TRBV6-3 and TRBJ2-7; weak D call: TRBD1 (6 bases). Looked up from germline, CDR1 is MNHEY and CDR2 is SVGEGT. Trimming shortened V by 5 bases and J by 4 bases, and 15 bases separated the two germline ends. This CDR3 has 14 amino acids. The CDR3 region has the DNA TGTGCCAGCAGTGTTGGACAGAGGAATTACGAGCAGTACCTC. Translated: CASSVGQRNYEQYL.

As concerns this clonotype: In this CDR3 the conserved last residue, phenylalanine or tryptophan, is missing, so a read error is likely. This chain uses TRBV4-3 with TRBJ2-2, with TRBD2 matching over 7 bases. CDR3 length: 16 residues. Trimming at V came to 0 bases and at J to 3 bases, leaving 4 bases not matched to a gene. Germline CDR1 is LGHNA and CDR2 is YSLEER. CDR3 sequence reads: CASSQEWAGDTGELFI. CDR3 in DNA: TGCGCCAGCAGCCAAGAGTGGGCGGGAGACACCGGGGAGCTGTTTATT.

This clonotype was observed a few times. This chain connects TRBV24-1 to TRBJ2-1, with 10 bases that match TRBD2. The CDR3 has 15 residues. J was trimmed by 4 bases and V by 3 bases; bases with no gene match: 2. Germline CDR1 KGHDR, CDR2 SFDVKD. This chain's CDR3 is CATSDTSGIYNEQFF. The DNA of the CDR3 is TGTGCCACCAGTGATACTAGCGGGATTTACAATGAGCAGTTCTTC.

This clonotype was seen just once. A much more abundant neighbour one base away suggests this may be a read error. It is likely a read error, because the conserved phenylalanine at the end of the CDR3 is missing. V is TRBV6-5 and J is TRBJ1-5; D is unclear. This CDR3 has 14 residues. The germline V gene encodes CDR1 MNHEY and CDR2 SVGAGI. The V and J ends lost 2 bases and 2 bases respectively, with 7 bases between them. The CDR3 sequence is CASSYGNGNQPQHY. The CDR3 DNA sequence: TGTGCCAGCAGTTACGGAAACGGCAATCAGCCCCAGCATTAT.

On this clonotype itself: It may be a read error: a sequence one base away is much more abundant. V is TRBV4-1 and J is TRBJ2-3; D is perhaps TRBD1 or TRBD2 (6 bases each). Germline CDR1 is MGHRA and CDR2 is YSYEKL. The CDR3 is 14 amino acids. Between the trimmed V and J ends, which lost 10 bases and 4 bases, there was a span of 18 bases. The CDR3 bases are TGCGCCATCAAGGTGGCGGAGGGGGCAGATACGCAGTATTTT. This sequence encodes CAIKVAEGADTQYF.